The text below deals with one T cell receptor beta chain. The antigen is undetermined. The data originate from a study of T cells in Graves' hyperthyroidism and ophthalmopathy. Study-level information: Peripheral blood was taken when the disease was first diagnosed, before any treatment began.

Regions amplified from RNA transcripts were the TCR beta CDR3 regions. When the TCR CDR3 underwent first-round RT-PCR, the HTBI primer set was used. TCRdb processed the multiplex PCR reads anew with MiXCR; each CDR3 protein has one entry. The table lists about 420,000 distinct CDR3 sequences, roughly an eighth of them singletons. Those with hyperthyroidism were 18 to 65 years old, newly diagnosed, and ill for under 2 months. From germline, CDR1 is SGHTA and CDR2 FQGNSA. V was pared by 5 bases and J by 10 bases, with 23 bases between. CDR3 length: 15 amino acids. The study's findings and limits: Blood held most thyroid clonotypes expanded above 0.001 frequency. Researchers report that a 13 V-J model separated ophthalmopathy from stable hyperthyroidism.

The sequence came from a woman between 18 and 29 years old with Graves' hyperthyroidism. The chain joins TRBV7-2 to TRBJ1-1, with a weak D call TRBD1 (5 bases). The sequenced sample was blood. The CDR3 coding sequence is TGTGCCAGCAGCCCGACCCGAGGGGCCATACGATTAGCTTTCTTT. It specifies CASSPTRGAIRLAFF.